Listed below are T cell receptor beta chains from one sample, sequenced in a study of T cells in Graves' hyperthyroidism and ophthalmopathy. MiXCR, applied by TCRdb to the multiplex PCR reads, yields one record per CDR3 protein. The table has around 250,000 distinct CDR3 sequences, about 14% seen once; the top ten hold approximately 12%. Specimen: blood. These receptors were collected from a woman aged 35 to 49 with Graves' hyperthyroidism that later progressed to Graves' ophthalmopathy. The CDR3 runs from the conserved cysteine through the conserved F or W. A D gene is named only where the DNA matches it firmly. Where a row states a size, it is once, few, many or the class of an expanded clone; other rows omit it.

CDR3nt: TGCAGCGTTGGACTACTTAGCACAGATACGCAGTATTTT
CDR3aa: CSVGLLSTDTQYF
v_gene: TRBV29-1
d_gene: .
j_gene: TRBJ2-3
abundance: many

CDR3nt: TGTGCCTGCAGTAACCCCCTAGCGGGAGTAAGAACCGGGGAGCTGTTTTTT
CDR3aa: CACSNPLAGVRTGELFF
v_gene: TRBV12-3/TRBV12-4
d_gene: TRBD2
j_gene: TRBJ2-2
abundance: .

CDR3nt: TGCAGTGCCAACCTTGACAGGGCTGAAGCTTTCTTT
CDR3aa: CSANLDRAEAFF
v_gene: TRBV20-1
d_gene: TRBD1
j_gene: TRBJ1-1
abundance: many

CDR3nt: TGTGCCAGCAGTATCGGGGCCACCTACGAGCAGTACTTC
CDR3aa: CASSIGATYEQYF
v_gene: TRBV27
d_gene: .
j_gene: TRBJ2-7
abundance: many

CDR3nt: TGTGCCAGCAGCTTAGAACCGAGCGAGGGCGGCATTCAGTACTTC
CDR3aa: CASSLEPSEGGIQYF
v_gene: TRBV7-2
d_gene: .
j_gene: TRBJ2-4
abundance: .

CDR3nt: TGCAGTGCTAGTACAGAATCAGTCGGCTACACCTTC
CDR3aa: CSASTESVGYTF
v_gene: TRBV20-1
d_gene: .
j_gene: TRBJ1-2
abundance: many

CDR3nt: TGTGCCAGCACCGGCCTAGTGGACTTCAACATTCAGTACTTC
CDR3aa: CASTGLVDFNIQYF
v_gene: TRBV7-9
d_gene: .
j_gene: TRBJ2-4
abundance: many

CDR3nt: TGTGCCAGTAGTTCCTTTACTAGCGGGAATGAGCAGTTCTTC
CDR3aa: CASSSFTSGNEQFF
v_gene: TRBV19
d_gene: TRBD2
j_gene: TRBJ2-1
abundance: many

CDR3nt: TGTGCCAGCAGCCAAGAAGTCCCCTACGAGCAGTACTTC
CDR3aa: CASSQEVPYEQYF
v_gene: TRBV3-1
d_gene: .
j_gene: TRBJ2-7
abundance: many

CDR3nt: TGTGCCAGCACCCTGTCTCGGACAGGGAGGAGTCTGAACACTGAAGCTTTCTTT
CDR3aa: CASTLSRTGRSLNTEAFF
v_gene: TRBV6-2/TRBV6-3
d_gene: TRBD1
j_gene: TRBJ1-1
abundance: once

CDR3nt: TGTGCCAGCAGCCTTACGAGTGGAGGGATCTACGAGCAGTACTTC
CDR3aa: CASSLTSGGIYEQYF
v_gene: TRBV11-2
d_gene: .
j_gene: TRBJ2-7
abundance: many

CDR3nt: TGTGCCAGCAGTGGGAGTTCCCAAATGAATGAGCAGTTCTTC
CDR3aa: CASSGSSQMNEQFF
v_gene: TRBV2
d_gene: .
j_gene: TRBJ2-1
abundance: many

CDR3nt: TGTGCCAGCAGTTTCAAGAGGTTGGGTTCCCACACCCTCAATCAGCCCCAGCATTTT
CDR3aa: CASSFKRLGSHTLNQPQHF
v_gene: TRBV12-3/TRBV12-4
d_gene: .
j_gene: TRBJ1-5
abundance: many

CDR3nt: TGTGCCACCCGACCAGGAAATCAGCCCCAGCATTTT
CDR3aa: CATRPGNQPQHF
v_gene: TRBV6-1
d_gene: .
j_gene: TRBJ1-5
abundance: many

CDR3nt: TGCAGTGCATTCAAAGGGACAGGGGACACTGAAGCTTTCTTT
CDR3aa: CSAFKGTGDTEAFF
v_gene: TRBV20-1
d_gene: TRBD1
j_gene: TRBJ1-1
abundance: many

CDR3nt: TGTGCCAGCAGTGAAGAGGGAGGTTATACGGGACAGGGATCCTACGAGCAGTACTTC
CDR3aa: CASSEEGGYTGQGSYEQYF
v_gene: TRBV2
d_gene: TRBD1
j_gene: TRBJ2-7
abundance: many

CDR3nt: TGTGCCTGGAGTGTACGGGGCACTGAAGCTTTCTTT
CDR3aa: CAWSVRGTEAFF
v_gene: TRBV30
d_gene: .
j_gene: TRBJ1-1
abundance: many

CDR3nt: TGTGCCGGCAGCTTCGATCTAGCGCTGAGCACAGATACGCAGTATTTT
CDR3aa: CAGSFDLALSTDTQYF
v_gene: TRBV5-4
d_gene: .
j_gene: TRBJ2-3
abundance: .

CDR3nt: TGTGCCAGCAGCACGGGACGTGACGAGCAGTACTTC
CDR3aa: CASSTGRDEQYF
v_gene: TRBV5-4
d_gene: .
j_gene: TRBJ2-7
abundance: many

CDR3nt: TGTGCCAGCAGTTCGAGGACATACAATGAGCAGTTCTTC
CDR3aa: CASSSRTYNEQFF
v_gene: TRBV12-3/TRBV12-4
d_gene: .
j_gene: TRBJ2-1
abundance: .